These T cell receptor beta chains were read from a single sample in a study of blood T cell repertoires in COVID-19. The table came from immunoSEQ multiplex PCR; TCRdb's copy has only in-frame clones and leaves some out. This table holds some 160,000 clones, under 90% found once. Sequenced: peripheral blood. The receptors come from a woman aged 80 or over with acute or convalescent COVID-19. The conserved cysteine and the conserved F or W are not part of the CDR3 here. Each record gives: V gene, CDR3 protein.

TRBV20-1 SASGRGGARADTQY
TRBV19 ASSIAHRQGPQETQY
TRBV5-1 ASRERGDSYNEQF
TRBV4-1 ASSRGQGTQETQY
TRBV27 ASSFLGGDAEAF
TRBV28 ASSFSLGASYEQY
TRBV19 ASSGTEGTKLF
TRBV6-1 ASSEGQGN
TRBV3-1/TRBV3-2 ASSLRQGHTGELF
TRBV19 ASSTQGNNEQF
TRBV3-1/TRBV3-2 ASSQGQGAYYGYT
TRBV18 ASSPLISGSGTGELF
TRBV7-2 ASSLEVTGLKTQY
TRBV9 ASSVEALLNQPQH
TRBV10-2 ASTLAGVEDTQY
TRBV19 ASSIAGTGNTGANVLT
TRBV2 ASSRDEQY
TRBV7-2 ASSLAPGQGAVRGYT
TRBV19 ASSVGLTNTEAF
TRBV19 ASSEQGATGELF
TRBV30 ACSSGPTYEQY
TRBV2 ASSPQTGSRGNTIY
TRBV12-3/TRBV12-4 ASSAGGPDTQY
TRBV19 ASSIGGSRGEKLF
TRBV2 ASRATGFNSPLH
TRBV28 ASSSGTGINEKLF
TRBV24-1 ATSAHTRGFSGANVLT
TRBV7-2 ASSFGQSNQPQH
TRBV5-4 ASSRGSSYEQY
TRBV4-1 ASSKTGGGQPQH
TRBV4-3 ASSQIIQETQY
TRBV29-1 SVVKGGTGTGETQY
TRBV2 ASSEGGQGTGNTIY
TRBV19 ASSLRVNTEAF
TRBV7-2 ASSPQPLSNTEAF
TRBV2 ASRTASGSTDTQY
TRBV30 AWRVPLFSGRVFSDTQY
TRBV7-9 ASSLENSLRQF